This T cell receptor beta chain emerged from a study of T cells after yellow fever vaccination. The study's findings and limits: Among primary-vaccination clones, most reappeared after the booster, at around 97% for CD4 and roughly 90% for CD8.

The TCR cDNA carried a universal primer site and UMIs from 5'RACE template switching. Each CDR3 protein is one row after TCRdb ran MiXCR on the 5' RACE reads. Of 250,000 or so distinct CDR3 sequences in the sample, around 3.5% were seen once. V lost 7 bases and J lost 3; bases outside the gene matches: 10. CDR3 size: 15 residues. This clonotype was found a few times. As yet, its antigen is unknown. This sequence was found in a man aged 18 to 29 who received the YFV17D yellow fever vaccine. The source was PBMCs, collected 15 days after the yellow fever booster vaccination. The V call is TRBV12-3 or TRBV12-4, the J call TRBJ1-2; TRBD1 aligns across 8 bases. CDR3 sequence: CASNNPGQGDYGYTF. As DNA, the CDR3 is TGTGCCAGCAACAATCCAGGACAGGGTGACTATGGCTACACCTTC.